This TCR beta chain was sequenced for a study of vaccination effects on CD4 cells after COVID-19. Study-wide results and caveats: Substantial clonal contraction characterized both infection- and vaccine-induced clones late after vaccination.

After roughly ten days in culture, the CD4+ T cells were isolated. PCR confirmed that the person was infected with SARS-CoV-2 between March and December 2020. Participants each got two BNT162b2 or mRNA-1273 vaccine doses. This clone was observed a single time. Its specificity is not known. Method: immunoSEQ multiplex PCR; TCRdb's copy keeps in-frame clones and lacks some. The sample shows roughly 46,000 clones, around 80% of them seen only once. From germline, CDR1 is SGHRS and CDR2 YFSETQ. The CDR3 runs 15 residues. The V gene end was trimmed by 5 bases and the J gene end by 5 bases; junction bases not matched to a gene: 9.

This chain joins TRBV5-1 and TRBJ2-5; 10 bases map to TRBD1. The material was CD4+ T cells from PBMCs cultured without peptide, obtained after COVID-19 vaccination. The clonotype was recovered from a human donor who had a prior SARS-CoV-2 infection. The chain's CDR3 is CASSRQTGGSETQYF. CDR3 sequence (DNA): TGCGCCAGCAGTCGACAGACAGGGGGCAGTGAGACCCAGTACTTC.